This T cell receptor beta chain was identified in a study of blood T cells in healthy people across ages. The second PCR ran about 6 to 12 cycles with a sample-barcoded 5' primer and J-beta primers. Each CDR3 protein is one row after TCRdb ran MiXCR on the 5' RACE reads. The repertoire holds hundreds of thousands of distinct CDR3 sequences, with roughly a quarter as singletons. The CDR3 totals 15 residues. Germline V CDR1 and CDR2: DFQATT, SNEGSKA (reference sequence). Trimming cost V 4 bases and J 3 bases; bases outside gene matches: 8. Details on this clonotype: The antigen remains unidentified.

General study points: Observed TCR beta diversity showed a strong correlation with the percentage of naive T cells as measured by flow cytometry.

These data were also filed under a second study, of T cells of mothers and their children. That study reports: Clones that were microchimeric and persistent were not detected among T cells.

The chain carries TRBV20-1 and TRBJ2-5; 10 bases are shared with TRBD2. The TCR originated in a boy between 2 and 15 years old in good health. The material sequenced was blood. The CDR3 DNA is TGCAGTGCTACGACTAGCGGGCCCAGGGAAGAGACCCAGTACTTC. Its protein product is CSATTSGPREETQYF.